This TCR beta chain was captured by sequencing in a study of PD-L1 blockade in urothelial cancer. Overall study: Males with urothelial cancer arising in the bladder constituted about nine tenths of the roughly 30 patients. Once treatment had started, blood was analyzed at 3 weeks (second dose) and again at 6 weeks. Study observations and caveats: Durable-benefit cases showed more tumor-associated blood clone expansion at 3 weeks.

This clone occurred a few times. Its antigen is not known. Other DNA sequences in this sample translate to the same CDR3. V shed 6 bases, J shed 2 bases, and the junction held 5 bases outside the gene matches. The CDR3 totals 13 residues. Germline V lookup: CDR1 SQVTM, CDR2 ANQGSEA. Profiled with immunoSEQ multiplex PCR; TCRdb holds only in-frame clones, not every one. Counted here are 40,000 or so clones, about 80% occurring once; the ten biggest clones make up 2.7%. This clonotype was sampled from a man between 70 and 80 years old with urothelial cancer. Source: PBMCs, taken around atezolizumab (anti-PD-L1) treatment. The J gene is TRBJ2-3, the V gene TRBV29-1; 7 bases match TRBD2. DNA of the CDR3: TGCAGCGTCAGTGGGGGGGACACAGATACGCAGTATTTT. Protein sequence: CSVSGGDTDTQYF.